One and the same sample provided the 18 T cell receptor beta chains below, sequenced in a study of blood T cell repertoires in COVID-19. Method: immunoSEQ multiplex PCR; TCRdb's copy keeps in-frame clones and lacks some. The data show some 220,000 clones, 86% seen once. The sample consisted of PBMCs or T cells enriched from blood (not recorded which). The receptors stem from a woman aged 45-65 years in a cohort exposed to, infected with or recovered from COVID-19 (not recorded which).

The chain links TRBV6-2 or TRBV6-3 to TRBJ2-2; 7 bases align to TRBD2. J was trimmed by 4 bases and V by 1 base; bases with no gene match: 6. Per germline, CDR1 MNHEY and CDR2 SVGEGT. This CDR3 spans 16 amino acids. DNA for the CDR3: TGTGCCAGCAGTTACTTGGGGACTAAATCCACCGGGGAGCTGTTTTTT. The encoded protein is CASSYLGTKSTGELFF.

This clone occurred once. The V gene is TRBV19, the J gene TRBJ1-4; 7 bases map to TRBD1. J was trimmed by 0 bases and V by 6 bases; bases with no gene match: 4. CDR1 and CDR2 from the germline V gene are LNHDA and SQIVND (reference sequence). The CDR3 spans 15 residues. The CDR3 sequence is CASRDRRTTNEKLFF. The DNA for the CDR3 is TGTGCCAGTAGGGACAGGCGGACAACTAATGAAAAACTGTTTTTT.

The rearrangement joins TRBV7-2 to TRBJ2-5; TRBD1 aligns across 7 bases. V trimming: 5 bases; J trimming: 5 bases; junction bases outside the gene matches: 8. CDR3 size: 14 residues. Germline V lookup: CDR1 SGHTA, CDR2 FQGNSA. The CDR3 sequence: CASSKDRTWETQYF. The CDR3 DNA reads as TGTGCCAGCAGCAAGGACAGGACCTGGGAGACCCAGTACTTC. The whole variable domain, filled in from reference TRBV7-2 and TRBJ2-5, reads GAGVSQSPSNKVTEKGKDVELRCDPISGHTALYWYRQSLGQGLEFLIYFQGNSAPDKSGLPSDRFSAERTGGSVSTLTIQRTQQEDSAVYLCASSKDRTWETQYFGPGTRLLVL.

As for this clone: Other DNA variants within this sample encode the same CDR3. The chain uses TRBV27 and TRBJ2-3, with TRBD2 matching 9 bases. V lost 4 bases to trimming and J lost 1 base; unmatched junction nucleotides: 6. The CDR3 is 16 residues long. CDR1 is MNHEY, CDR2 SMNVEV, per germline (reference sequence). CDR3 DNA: TGTGCCAGCAGTTCTGGTAGACTAGCGGGCACAGATACGCAGTATTTT. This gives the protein CASSSGRLAGTDTQYF.

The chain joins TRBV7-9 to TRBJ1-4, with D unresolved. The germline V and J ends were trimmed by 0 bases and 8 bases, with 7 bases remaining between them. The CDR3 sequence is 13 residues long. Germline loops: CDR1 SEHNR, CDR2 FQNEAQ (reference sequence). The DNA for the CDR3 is TGTGCCAGCAGCTTAGCGTTCGGGGAAAAACTGTTTTTT. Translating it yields CASSLAFGEKLFF. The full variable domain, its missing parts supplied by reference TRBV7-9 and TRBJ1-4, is DTGVSQNPRHKITKRGQNVTFRCDPISEHNRLYWYRQTLGQGPEFLTYFQNEAQLEKSRLLSDRFSAERPKGSFSTLEIQRTEQGDSAMYLCASSLAFGEKLFFGSGTQLSVL.

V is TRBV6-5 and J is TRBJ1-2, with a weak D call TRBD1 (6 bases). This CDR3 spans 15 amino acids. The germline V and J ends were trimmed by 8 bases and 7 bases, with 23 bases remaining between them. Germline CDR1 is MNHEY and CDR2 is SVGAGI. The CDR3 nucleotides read TGTGCCAGCTCCTACGAGCGGAGGACAGCCGCTGGCTACACCTTC. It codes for CASSYERRTAAGYTF.

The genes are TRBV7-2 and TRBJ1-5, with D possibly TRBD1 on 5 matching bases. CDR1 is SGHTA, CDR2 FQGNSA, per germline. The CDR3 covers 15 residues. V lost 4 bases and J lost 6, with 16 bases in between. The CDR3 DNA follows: TGTGCCAGCAGCTACCTATCGCGGCAGGGTCAGCCCCAGCATTTT. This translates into CASSYLSRQGQPQHF.

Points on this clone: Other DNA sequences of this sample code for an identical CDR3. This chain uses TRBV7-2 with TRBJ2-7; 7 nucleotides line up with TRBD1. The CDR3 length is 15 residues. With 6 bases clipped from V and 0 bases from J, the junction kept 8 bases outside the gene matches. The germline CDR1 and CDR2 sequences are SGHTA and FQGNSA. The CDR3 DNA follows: TGTGCCAGCAGGTACCGGGACAGAAGCTCCTACGAGCAGTACTTC. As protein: CASRYRDRSSYEQYF.

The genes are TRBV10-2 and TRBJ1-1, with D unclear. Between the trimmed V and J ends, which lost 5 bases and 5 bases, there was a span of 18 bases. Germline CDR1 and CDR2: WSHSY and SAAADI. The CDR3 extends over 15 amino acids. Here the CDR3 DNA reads TGCGCCAGCAGTTATTTACCCCAATCGAGGACTGAAGCTTTCTTT. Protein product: CASSYLPQSRTEAFF.

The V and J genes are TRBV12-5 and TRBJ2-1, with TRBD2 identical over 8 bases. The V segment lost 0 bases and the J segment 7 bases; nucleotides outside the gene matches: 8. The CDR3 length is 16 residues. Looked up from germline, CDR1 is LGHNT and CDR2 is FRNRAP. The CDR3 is CASGLVRRGEGNEQFF. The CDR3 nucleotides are TGTGCTAGTGGTTTGGTAAGGCGGGGGGAAGGTAATGAGCAGTTCTTC.

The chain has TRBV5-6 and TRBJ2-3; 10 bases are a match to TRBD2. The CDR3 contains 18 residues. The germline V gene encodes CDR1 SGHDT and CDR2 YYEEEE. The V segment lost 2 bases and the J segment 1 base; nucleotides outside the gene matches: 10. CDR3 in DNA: TGTGCCAGCAGCTTAACTAGCGGGGCGTTTGTCGGCACAGATACGCAGTATTTT. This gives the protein CASSLTSGAFVGTDTQYF.

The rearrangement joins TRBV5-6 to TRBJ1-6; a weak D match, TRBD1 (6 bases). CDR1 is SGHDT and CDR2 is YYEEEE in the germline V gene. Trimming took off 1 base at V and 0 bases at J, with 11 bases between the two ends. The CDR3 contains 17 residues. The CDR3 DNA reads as TGTGCCAGCAGCTTGAACACAGGGAGCTCCTATAATTCACCCCTCCACTTT. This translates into CASSLNTGSSYNSPLHF.

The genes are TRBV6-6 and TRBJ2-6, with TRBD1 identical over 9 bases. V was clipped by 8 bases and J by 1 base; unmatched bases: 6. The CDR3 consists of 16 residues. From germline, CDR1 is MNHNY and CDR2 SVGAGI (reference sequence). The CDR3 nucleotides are TGTGCCAGCGAGGACAGGGGTGGATCTGGGGCCAACGTCCTGACTTTC. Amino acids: CASEDRGGSGANVLTF.

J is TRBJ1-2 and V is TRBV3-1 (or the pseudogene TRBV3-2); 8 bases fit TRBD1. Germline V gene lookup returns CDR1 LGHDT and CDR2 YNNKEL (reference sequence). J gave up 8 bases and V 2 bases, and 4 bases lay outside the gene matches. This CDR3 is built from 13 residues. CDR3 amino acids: CASSQKQGVGYTF. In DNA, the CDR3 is TGTGCCAGCAGCCAAAAACAGGGGGTCGGCTACACCTTC.

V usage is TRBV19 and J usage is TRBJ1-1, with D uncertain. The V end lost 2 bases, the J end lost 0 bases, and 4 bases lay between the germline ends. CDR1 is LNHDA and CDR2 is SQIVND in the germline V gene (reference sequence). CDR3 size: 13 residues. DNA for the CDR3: TGTGCCAGTAGTATAAACATGAACACTGAAGCTTTCTTT. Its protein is CASSINMNTEAFF.

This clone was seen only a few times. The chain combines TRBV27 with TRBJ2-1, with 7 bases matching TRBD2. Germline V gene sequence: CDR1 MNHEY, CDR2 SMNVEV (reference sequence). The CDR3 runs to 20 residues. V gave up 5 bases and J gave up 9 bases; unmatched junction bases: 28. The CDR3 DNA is TGTGCCAGCAGTCCCTCAATGTACCGACTAGCTGTCGGGCCTCAGCGTGAGCAGTTCTTC. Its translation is CASSPSMYRLAVGPQREQFF.

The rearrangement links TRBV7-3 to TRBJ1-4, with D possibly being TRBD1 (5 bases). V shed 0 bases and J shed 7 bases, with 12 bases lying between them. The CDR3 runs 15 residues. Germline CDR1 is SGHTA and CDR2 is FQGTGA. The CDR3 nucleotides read TGTGCCAGCAGCTTAACGGGGCAGGGAGGTGAAAAACTGTTTTTT. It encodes CASSLTGQGGEKLFF.

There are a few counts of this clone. Here the CDR3 reads CASSKAGGIGEQFF. The CDR3 region has the DNA TGTGCCAGCAGTAAAGCGGGGGGCATCGGGGAGCAGTTCTTC. The chain employs TRBV5-5 and TRBJ2-1; 9 positions agree with TRBD2. This CDR3 is 14 amino acids long. J gave up 10 bases and V 5 bases, and 10 bases lay outside the gene matches. Germline values: CDR1 SGHKS, CDR2 YYEKEE (reference sequence).